The clone carrying this T cell receptor (beta chain) has ten or more counts. The entry originates in a study of blood T cells in healthy people across ages. Primers used in a second PCR of about 7 to 12 cycles were a sample-barcoded 5' primer and a J-beta primer mix. TCRdb re-derived calls from the 5' RACE reads in MiXCR, one entry per CDR3 protein. The table records some 1.5 million distinct CDR3 sequences, over 25% of them present only once. CDR3 size: 13 residues. Trimming stripped 0 bases from V and 10 bases from J, with 11 bases between. Germline CDR1 reads SGHRS; CDR2 reads YFSETQ. The chain links TRBV5-1 to TRBJ2-1; weak D call: TRBD1 (5 bases). The receptor comes from a woman aged 30 to 39 in good health. Sequenced sample: blood. CDR3 coding DNA: TGCGCCAGCAGCTTGGCCAGGGCGGTAGAGCAGTTCTTC. This sequence encodes CASSLARAVEQFF.